This TCR beta chain is from a study of T-cell memory formation after mild COVID-19. This CDR3 region has 14 residues. Germline CDR1 and CDR2: SGHRS and YFSETQ. V was pared by 4 bases and J by 6 bases, with 13 bases between. TCRdb analysed the 5' RACE reads with MiXCR anew, one entry per CDR3 protein. The top ten hold roughly a fifth of the sample, which has about 390,000 distinct CDR3 sequences, roughly 15% seen once. The rearrangement links TRBV5-1 to TRBJ2-2, with D maybe TRBD2 (6 bases). Material: PBMCs or a T cell subset sorted from them (not recorded which). The clonotype was recovered from a man younger than 35 who had mild COVID-19 (a few samples of this study predate the infection). Cell type and time point are not known. CDR3 DNA sequence: TGCGCCAGCAGCGCGGCCCCGGGGGCCGGGGAGCTGTTTTTT. Translated: CASSAAPGAGELFF.